This T cell receptor beta chain is drawn from a study of blood T cell repertoires in COVID-19. The ends were cut back, 6 bases at V and 4 bases at J, with 6 bases in the middle. This CDR3 contains 11 residues. Germline lookup yields CDR1 SGHTA and CDR2 FQGNSA. How the authors handled the data: Nucleated cell counts were estimated from reference gene primer amplification. The protocol was immunoSEQ multiplex PCR, while the TCRdb copy is restricted to in-frame clones and leaves out a portion. The V and J calls and clone size were taken over from that table, and D and trimming were inferred from the DNA. The sample carries 250,000 to 300,000 clones, nearly 90% recorded once.

Specimen: PBMCs or T cells enriched from blood (not recorded which). The J gene is TRBJ1-2, the V gene TRBV7-2; D is unclear. This receptor was identified in a woman in her thirties who had recovered from COVID-19. CDR3 nucleotides: TGTGCCAGCAGGGAGACCTATGGCTACACCTTC. Residues: CASRETYGYTF.